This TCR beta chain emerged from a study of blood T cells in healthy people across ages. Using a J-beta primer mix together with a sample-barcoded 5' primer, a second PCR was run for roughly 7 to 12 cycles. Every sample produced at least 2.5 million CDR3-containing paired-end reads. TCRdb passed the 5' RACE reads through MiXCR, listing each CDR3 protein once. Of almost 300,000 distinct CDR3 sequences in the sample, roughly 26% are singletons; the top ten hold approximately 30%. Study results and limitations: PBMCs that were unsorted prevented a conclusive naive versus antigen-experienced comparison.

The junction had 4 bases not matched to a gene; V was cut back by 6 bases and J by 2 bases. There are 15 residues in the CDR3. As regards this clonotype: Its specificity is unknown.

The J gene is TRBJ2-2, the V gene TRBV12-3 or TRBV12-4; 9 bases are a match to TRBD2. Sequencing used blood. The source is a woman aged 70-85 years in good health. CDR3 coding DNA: TGTGCCAGCAGGCCTAGCGGGAAAAACACCGGGGAGCTGTTTTTT. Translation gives CASRPSGKNTGELFF.